One sample yielded the 27 T cell receptor beta chains listed below, sequenced in a study of blood T cell repertoires in COVID-19. Assay used: immunoSEQ multiplex PCR; TCRdb lists only in-frame clones, some missing. The sample carries 140,000 or so clones, roughly 79% recorded once. Sequencing was done on a sample of peripheral blood. The source of these receptors is a human donor in a cohort sampled during active COVID-19.

The J gene is TRBJ2-3, the V gene TRBV19; TRBD2 aligns across 10 bases. Germline-derived CDR1 and CDR2 are LNHDA and SQIVND (reference sequence). The CDR3 is 15 amino acids. V was pared by 6 bases and J by 4 bases, with 7 bases of the junction left unmatched. CDR3 loop: CASRTAGGSADTQYF. The CDR3 region has the DNA TGTGCCAGTAGGACAGCGGGAGGGTCGGCAGATACGCAGTATTTT. The whole variable domain, remainder taken from reference TRBV19 and TRBJ2-3, is DGGITQSPKYLFRKEGQNVTLSCEQNLNHDAMYWYRQDPGQGLRLIYYSQIVNDFQKGDIAEGYSVSREKKESFPLTVTSAQKNPTAFYLCASRTAGGSADTQYFGPGTRLTVL.

The rearrangement uses TRBV2 and TRBJ2-1; TRBD1 agrees at 9 bases. The CDR3 contains 14 residues. With 1 base clipped from V and 9 bases from J, the junction kept 4 bases outside the gene matches. Looked up from germline, CDR1 is SNHLY and CDR2 is FYNNEI. The CDR3 DNA is TGTGCCAGCAGTGAAGGGACAGGGGTCATTGAGCAGTTCTTC. Encoded protein: CASSEGTGVIEQFF.

The rearrangement joins TRBV3-1 (or the pseudogene TRBV3-2) to TRBJ2-1, with D tentatively TRBD2 (6 bases). V was clipped by 1 base and J by 8 bases, with 12 bases between them. The CDR3 length is 14 residues. CDR1 is LGHDT and CDR2 is YNNKEL in the germline V gene (reference sequence). The CDR3 reads CASSQGGGIDEQFF. The DNA of the CDR3 is TGTGCCAGCAGCCAAGGGGGCGGGATCGATGAGCAGTTCTTC.

The chain has TRBV24-1 and TRBJ2-6, with 7 bases fitting TRBD1. The CDR3 spans 16 residues. Germline V CDR1 and CDR2: KGHDR, SFDVKD. The V gene end was trimmed by 10 bases and the J gene end by 1 base; junction bases not matched to a gene: 9. The CDR3 DNA sequence: TGTGCCACGGAAGACAGGGTCCCTTCTGGGGCCAACGTCCTGACTTTC. This gives the protein CATEDRVPSGANVLTF.

The chain carries TRBV27 and TRBJ2-5, with 11 bases fitting TRBD1. This CDR3 is built from 15 residues. From germline, CDR1 is MNHEY and CDR2 SMNVEV (reference sequence). V trimming: 5 bases; J trimming: 5 bases; junction bases outside the gene matches: 7. The CDR3 here is CASSPRTGGGETQYF. CDR3 sequence (DNA): TGTGCCAGCAGTCCGCGGACAGGGGGCGGTGAGACCCAGTACTTC.

V is TRBV7-2 and J is TRBJ2-7; D is perhaps TRBD2 (5 bases). V was trimmed by 4 bases and J by 13 bases, leaving 20 bases between them. CDR1 and CDR2 from the germline V gene are SGHTA and FQGNSA. The CDR3 consists of 13 residues. The CDR3 DNA reads as TGTGCCAGCAGCTCCCACGGGGAGACACCTTCTTACTTC. The encoded protein is CASSSHGETPSYF.

The chain employs TRBV7-2 and TRBJ2-5; TRBD1 is a possible D gene (5 bases). Trimming cost V 0 bases and J 2 bases, with 10 bases left between them. CDR1 is SGHTA and CDR2 is FQGNSA in the germline V gene. The CDR3 has 15 residues. Here the CDR3 DNA reads TGTGCCAGCAGCTTAGCAGGGGTGGGTCAAGAGACCCAGTACTTC. Translation: CASSLAGVGQETQYF.

This clone was observed a few times. The J gene is TRBJ2-5, the V gene TRBV15; D is undetermined. Germline values: CDR1 LNHNV, CDR2 YYDKDF (reference sequence). The CDR3 has 14 residues. Trimming pared 0 bases from V and 0 bases from J, leaving 5 bases between. As DNA, the CDR3 is TGTGCCACCAGCAGAGATCTGTACCAAGAGACCCAGTACTTC. Translating gives CATSRDLYQETQYF.

This chain joins TRBV4-2 and TRBJ2-7, with 8 bases fitting TRBD1. The CDR3 length is 16 residues. CDR1 is LGHNA and CDR2 is YNFKEQ in the germline V gene. Trimming cost V 1 base and J 0 bases; bases outside gene matches: 5. CDR3: CASSQGGTGISYEQYF. DNA for the CDR3: TGTGCCAGCAGCCAAGGAGGGACAGGAATCTCCTACGAGCAGTACTTC.

The chain carries TRBV11-2 and TRBJ2-7, with D possibly matching TRBD1 (5 bases). The CDR3 extends over 13 amino acids. V lost 5 bases and J 4 bases, leaving 12 bases between the germline ends. The germline CDR1 and CDR2 sequences are SGHAT and FQNNGV. The CDR3 reads CASSDPTDYEQYF. The CDR3 bases are TGTGCCAGCAGCGACCCGACAGATTACGAGCAGTACTTC.

This chain joins TRBV3-1 (or the pseudogene TRBV3-2) and TRBJ1-6, with no clear D. This CDR3 region has 16 residues. Germline loops: CDR1 LGHDT, CDR2 YNNKEL (reference sequence). Trimming took 4 bases from V and 8 from J, leaving 18 bases between them. Here the CDR3 DNA reads TGTGCCAGCAGCCCGCGTGACAAAACGTGGGATTCACCCCTCCACTTT. Protein sequence: CASSPRDKTWDSPLHF.

The chain has TRBV21-1 and TRBJ2-1; the tabulated D call, TRBD1, remains unverified against the DNA. TRBV21-1 is described as a pseudogene. This CDR3 contains 16 residues. CDR3 protein: CASSKEGRQKGHEQFF. The CDR3 DNA reads as TGTGCCAGCAGCAAAGAGGGGCGTCAAAAGGGCCATGAGCAGTTCTTC.

The gene calls are TRBV11-2 and TRBJ1-2; tentatively, D is TRBD1 (6 bases). The germline V gene has CDR1 SGHAT and CDR2 FQNNGV. The CDR3 runs 16 residues. V lost 1 base and J 8 bases, leaving 20 bases between the germline ends. CDR3 region: CASSLVGSGHHAGYTF. CDR3 nucleotides: TGTGCCAGCAGCTTAGTAGGGTCGGGACACCATGCGGGCTACACCTTC. Supplemented by reference TRBV11-2 and TRBJ1-2, the full variable domain reads EAGVAQSPRYKIIEKRQSVAFWCNPISGHATLYWYQQILGQGPKLLIQFQNNGVVDDSQLPKDRFSAERLKGVDSTLKIQPAKLEDSAVYLCASSLVGSGHHAGYTFGSGTRLTVV.

The chain employs TRBV19 and TRBJ1-5; 9 nucleotides line up with TRBD1. The CDR3 has 15 amino acids. Germline CDR1 and CDR2: LNHDA and SQIVND (reference sequence). V shed 7 bases, J shed 6 bases, and the junction held 10 bases outside the gene matches. CDR3 in DNA: TGTGCCAGTATCTCACAGGGGGCCGGAACTCAGCCCCAGCATTTT. Protein: CASISQGAGTQPQHF.

This clone was observed a few times. V usage is TRBV9 and J usage is TRBJ2-1; 8 nucleotides agree with TRBD2. Losses at the gene ends were 0 bases for V and 4 bases for J; bases not matched to a gene: 3. The CDR3 has 15 residues. CDR1 and CDR2 (germline): SGDLS, YYNGEE. The CDR3 DNA is TGTGCCAGCAGCGTAGCCCTAGCGGGTTACAATGAGCAGTTCTTC. Translating gives CASSVALAGYNEQFF. Full variable domain (missing parts from reference TRBV9 and TRBJ2-1): DSGVTQTPKHLITATGQRVTLRCSPRSGDLSVYWYQQSLDQGLQFLIQYYNGEERAKGNILERFSAQQFPDLHSELNLSSLELGDSALYFCASSVALAGYNEQFFGPGTRLTVL.

The chain joins TRBV11-2 to TRBJ2-4; D not resolved. Germline loops: CDR1 SGHAT, CDR2 FQNNGV. The V end was cut by 4 bases, the J end by 10 bases, with 8 bases between. The CDR3 length is 11 residues. CDR3 loop: CASSSQAIQYF. CDR3 nucleotides: TGTGCCAGCAGCTCCCAGGCGATTCAGTACTTC. The variable domain in full, with the rest retrieved from reference TRBV11-2 and TRBJ2-4, is EAGVAQSPRYKIIEKRQSVAFWCNPISGHATLYWYQQILGQGPKLLIQFQNNGVVDDSQLPKDRFSAERLKGVDSTLKIQPAKLEDSAVYLCASSSQAIQYFGAGTRLSVL.

V is TRBV7-2 and J is TRBJ2-1, with 11 bases aligning to TRBD2. This CDR3 spans 18 amino acids. The V gene's germline CDR1 is SGHTA and CDR2 FQGNSA. With V trimmed by 2 bases and J by 5 bases, 11 bases remained unmatched. The CDR3 coding sequence is TGTGCCAGCAGCTTAATAGTCCGACTAGCGGGAAAGAACAATGAGCAGTTCTTC. It yields the protein CASSLIVRLAGKNNEQFF.

The chain links TRBV28 to TRBJ2-6, with TRBD1 identical over 12 bases. The ends lost 8 bases at V and 4 bases at J; junction bases unmatched: 6. Germline CDR1 and CDR2: MDHEN and SYDVKM. The CDR3 length is 16 residues. CDR3 bases: TGTGCCAGCTTGGGACAGGGGGCGCCCGGGGCCAACGTCCTGACTTTC. Amino acid sequence: CASLGQGAPGANVLTF.

This clone showed up just a few times. This sequence joins TRBV28 and TRBJ2-4, with D tentatively TRBD1 (6 bases). The CDR3 has 13 amino acids. V lost 4 bases and J 5 bases, leaving 9 bases between the germline ends. Germline lookup yields CDR1 MDHEN and CDR2 SYDVKM. DNA of the CDR3: TGTGCCAGCAGTTGGGCAGGGGAAAACATTCAGTACTTC. Its protein product is CASSWAGENIQYF. Drawing the rest from reference TRBV28 and TRBJ2-4, the complete variable domain is DVKVTQSSRYLVKRTGEKVFLECVQDMDHENMFWYRQDPGLGLRLIYFSYDVKMKEKGDIPEGYSVSREKKERFSLILESASTNQTSMYLCASSWAGENIQYFGAGTRLSVL.

The chain recombines TRBV7-9 with TRBJ2-1, with 9 bases lining up with TRBD1. Germline V CDR1 and CDR2: SEHNR, FQNEAQ (reference sequence). V lost 1 base to trimming and J lost 7 bases; unmatched junction nucleotides: 5. This CDR3 has 15 residues. In nucleotides, the CDR3 is TGTGCCAGCAGCTTAGTACAGGGGGCGAGGAATGAGCAGTTCTTC. This translates into CASSLVQGARNEQFF.

The chain employs TRBV27 and TRBJ2-4, with D possibly TRBD1 on 5 matching bases. The CDR3 sequence is 15 residues long. V lost 5 bases and J lost 6, with 17 bases in between. Germline-derived CDR1 and CDR2 are MNHEY and SMNVEV (reference sequence). CDR3 nucleotides: TGTGCCAGCAGTCCTACAGGTGCAAAAATAAACATTCAGTACTTC. Protein: CASSPTGAKINIQYF.

J is TRBJ2-7 and V is TRBV6-5, with D tentatively TRBD1 (5 bases). Germline-derived CDR1 and CDR2 are MNHEY and SVGAGI. The CDR3 loop spans 15 amino acids. V was clipped by 0 bases and J by 0 bases, with 9 bases between them. The CDR3 DNA sequence: TGTGCCAGCAGTTACTCCAGGGCCGGCTCCTACGAGCAGTACTTC. Translation gives CASSYSRAGSYEQYF.

The chain combines TRBV5-1 with TRBJ2-2, with 12 bases fitting TRBD2. The junction had 8 bases not matched to a gene; V was cut back by 4 bases and J by 7 bases. Germline loops: CDR1 SGHRS, CDR2 YFSETQ. The CDR3 runs 16 residues. The CDR3 DNA follows: TGCGCCAGCAGCCCCGCGACTAGCGGGAGTATCGGGGAGCTGTTTTTT. As protein: CASSPATSGSIGELFF.

The V call is TRBV18, the J call TRBJ1-1; 8 nucleotides agree with TRBD1. The V gene end was trimmed by 5 bases and the J gene end by 11 bases; junction bases not matched to a gene: 7. The CDR3 consists of 12 residues. Germline V lookup: CDR1 KGHSH, CDR2 LQKENI. The CDR3 loop is CASSSRTGLAFF. As DNA, the CDR3 is TGTGCCAGCTCATCCCGGACAGGGTTGGCTTTCTTT.

V and J are TRBV28 and TRBJ2-5, with D perhaps TRBD2 (6 bases). The CDR3 is made up of 14 amino acids. Between the trimmed V and J ends, which lost 4 bases and 4 bases, there was a span of 13 bases. Per the germline V gene, CDR1 is MDHEN and CDR2 is SYDVKM. CDR3 bases: TGTGCCAGCAGTTCCGGGACTTCTGGAGAGACCCAGTACTTC. Translating gives CASSSGTSGETQYF.

The chain recombines TRBV28 with TRBJ2-1, with D hard to call. Germline V gives CDR1 MDHEN, CDR2 SYDVKM. V shed 1 base and J shed 8 bases, with 6 bases lying between them. This CDR3 is built from 12 residues. The CDR3 reads CASSLLGDEQFF. As DNA, the CDR3 is TGTGCCAGCAGTTTATTGGGCGATGAGCAGTTCTTC.

The V call is TRBV7-9, the J call TRBJ1-3, with 11 bases that match TRBD1. Per the germline V gene, CDR1 is SEHNR and CDR2 is FQNEAQ (reference sequence). The J segment lost 2 bases and the V segment lost 0 bases, leaving 3 bases of the junction unmatched. The CDR3 covers 17 residues. CDR3 sequence (DNA): TGTGCCAGCAGCTTAGCTGGGACAGGGGGTCCTGGAAACACCATATATTTT. It encodes CASSLAGTGGPGNTIYF. The whole variable domain, remainder taken from reference TRBV7-9 and TRBJ1-3, is DTGVSQNPRHKITKRGQNVTFRCDPISEHNRLYWYRQTLGQGPEFLTYFQNEAQLEKSRLLSDRFSAERPKGSFSTLEIQRTEQGDSAMYLCASSLAGTGGPGNTIYFGEGSWLTVV.